This T cell receptor (beta chain) was observed in a study of response to subunit inactivated influenza vaccine. General observations from the study: Authors proposed each seasonal influenza vaccination draws in few new T cells.

The CDR3 has 18 residues. TCRdb used MiXCR to reprocess the RT-PCR reads, holding one entry per CDR3 protein. The sample has roughly 500,000 distinct CDR3 sequences, roughly 27% seen once. On this clonotype itself: Antigen: not known.

The receptor comes from a man aged 45-65 years who received an inactivated influenza vaccine. The V call is TRBV21-1, the J call TRBJ2-1; the D call TRBD1 from the table was never checked on the DNA. TRBV21-1 is labeled a pseudogene. Material: CD4+ T cells sorted from PBMCs, obtained around 5 days after vaccination. The DNA for the CDR3 is TGTGCCAGCAGCAATTCCCGCACGGGGGGGGCGGGTTTGAATGAGCAGTTCTTC. It translates to CASSNSRTGGAGLNEQFF.